This is a list of T cell receptor beta chains from one sample in a study of blood T cell repertoires in COVID-19. Data came from immunoSEQ multiplex PCR; TCRdb stores just in-frame clones and leaves some out. The profile covers some 31,000 clones, with nearly 90% appearing a single time and 1.5% to 1.7% taken by the ten largest. Sequencing was done on a sample of peripheral blood. All receptors come from a man in his 60s with active COVID-19. CDR3s include the opening cysteine and the closing phenylalanine or tryptophan. D genes are given only for firm matches. Only part of the rows carry a size: once, few, many, or a class if the clone is expanded.

>TRBV25-1|TRBJ1-6|NA|NA
TGTGCCAGCAGTGAACTGACAGTCTATAATTCACCCCTCCACTTT
CASSELTVYNSPLHF
>TRBV3-1/TRBV3-2|TRBJ2-3|TRBD2|NA
TGTGCCAGCAGCCAATACAGCGGGGGCCAGGGAGATACGCAGTATTTT
CASSQYSGGQGDTQYF
>TRBV6-5|TRBJ1-2|TRBD1|NA
TGTGCCAGCAGCCGTACACAGACAGGGTCTTCTGGCTACACCTTC
CASSRTQTGSSGYTF
>TRBV9|TRBJ2-3|TRBD2|NA
TGTGCCAGCAGCGTCGGCCCGGGGGGGCCCACAGATACGCAGTATTTT
CASSVGPGGPTDTQYF
>TRBV12-5|TRBJ2-1|NA|NA
TGTGCTAGTGCCCCCTCTGGAGCTGGCCTAAACAATGAGCAGTTCTTC
CASAPSGAGLNNEQFF
>TRBV6-5|TRBJ2-3|NA|NA
TGTGCCAGCAGTCGCGGGGCCGGGACAGATACGCAGTATTTT
CASSRGAGTDTQYF
>TRBV7-2|TRBJ1-2|NA|NA
TGTGCCAGCAAGGACCAAGGCAGGAGGGGCTACACCTTC
CASKDQGRRGYTF
>TRBV6-6|TRBJ1-2|NA|once
TGTGCCAGCAGTTACTCTTCCAGGGAAGTTGGCTACACCTTC
CASSYSSREVGYTF
>TRBV19|TRBJ1-5|NA|NA
TGTGCCAGTAGTACAGGGGTAGGTCAGCCCCAGCATTTT
CASSTGVGQPQHF
>TRBV6-1|TRBJ2-6|TRBD1|NA
TGTGCCAGCAGTGCGATGGACAGGCCCGGTCGGGGGGCCAACGTCCTGACTTTC
CASSAMDRPGRGANVLTF
>TRBV5-1|TRBJ2-7|NA|NA
TGCGCCAGCAGCTTGGGGGACGGGAGAGAGCAGTACTTC
CASSLGDGREQYF
>TRBV5-4|TRBJ2-7|TRBD1|NA
TGTGCCAGCAGCTCCCGGGACAGGGGCCACGAGCAGTACTTC
CASSSRDRGHEQYF
>TRBV29-1|TRBJ1-1|NA|NA
TGCAGCGTTGAACGGCAGGGAGGCACTGAAGCTTTCTTT
CSVERQGGTEAFF
>TRBV13|TRBJ2-3|NA|NA
TGTGCCAGCAGCTTACAGGCCCCCCCTACGCAGTATTTT
CASSLQAPPTQYF
>TRBV5-6|TRBJ1-2|TRBD1|NA
TGTGCCAGCAGCTTGATGGGAACAGGGGATGGGAGTGGCTACACCTTC
CASSLMGTGDGSGYTF
>TRBV9|TRBJ1-1|NA|NA
TGTGCCAGCAGCGCTCTACCGAGTCACTGGAACACTGAAGCTTTCTTT
CASSALPSHWNTEAFF
>TRBV4-1|TRBJ2-4|NA|once
TGCGCCAGCAGCCAAGTGGGCCTACCGAAAAACATTCAGTACTTC
CASSQVGLPKNIQYF
>TRBV4-2|TRBJ1-2|TRBD1|NA
TGTGCCAGCAGCCTCGACGGGACAGGGGCCGATGAGCGCACCTTC
CASSLDGTGADERTF
>TRBV7-8|TRBJ1-2|NA|NA
TGTGCCAGCAGCTTAGACCGAGCTAACTATGGCTACACCTTC
CASSLDRANYGYTF
>TRBV5-1|TRBJ2-5|NA|NA
TGCGCCAGCAGGGATGAACGGGGGGCTGGAGAGACCCAGTACTTC
CASRDERGAGETQYF
>TRBV24-1|TRBJ2-1|NA|NA
TGTGCCACCACTCGGGAGAATGAGCAGTTCTTC
CATTRENEQFF
>TRBV7-3|TRBJ2-1|NA|NA
TGTGCCAGCACTTTGTATGAGCAGTTCTTC
CASTLYEQFF
>TRBV12-5|TRBJ2-5|TRBD1|NA
TGTGCTAGTGGCACGGGACAGGACCAAGAGACCCAGTACTTC
CASGTGQDQETQYF
>TRBV24-1|TRBJ2-1|TRBD1|NA
TGTGCCACCAGTGATTTGGGGACAGGTGCGAGTTACAATGAGCAGTTCTTC
CATSDLGTGASYNEQFF
>TRBV6-5|TRBJ2-2|TRBD1|NA
TGTGCCAGCAGTCCGAACAGGGGGCCAACCGGGGAGCTGTTTTTT
CASSPNRGPTGELFF
>TRBV24-1|TRBJ2-5|NA|NA
TGTGCCACCGGCGGGGGCACGTACCAAGAGACCCAGTACTTC
CATGGGTYQETQYF
>TRBV9|TRBJ2-5|NA|NA
TGTGCCAGCAGGAGGGAGACGACCCAGTACTTC
CASRRETTQYF
>TRBV19|TRBJ1-1|NA|NA
TGTGCCAGTAGATCCTGGGTCGGGGGACCTGAAGCTTTCTTT
CASRSWVGGPEAFF
>TRBV6-1|TRBJ2-3|NA|once
TGTGCCAGCAGTGAACCCCTAGGGGCTGGGGTAGGGCAGTATTTT
CASSEPLGAGVGQYF
>TRBV28|TRBJ1-1|TRBD1|NA
TGTGCCAGCAGTTTTAGGACAGGGGAGGCTTTCTTT
CASSFRTGEAFF
>TRBV6-6|TRBJ1-5|NA|NA
TGTGCCAGCAGTCGGACTGCTAATCAGCCCCAGCATTTT
CASSRTANQPQHF
>TRBV5-1|TRBJ1-1|NA|NA
TGCGCCAGCAGCCCCGACAGGATTAACACTGAAGCTTTCTTT
CASSPDRINTEAFF
>TRBV6-5|TRBJ1-1|NA|NA
TGTGCCAGCACAAGACGATCCGGAGGAGACACTGAAGCTTTCTTT
CASTRRSGGDTEAFF
>TRBV14|TRBJ1-1|TRBD1|NA
TGTGCCAGCAGCCAAAGGACAGGGCGGGACACTGAAGCTTTCTTT
CASSQRTGRDTEAFF
>TRBV4-2|TRBJ2-7|NA|NA
TGTGCCAGCAGCCGCCTTCCGGCCGGGGGCTCCTACGAGCAGTACTTC
CASSRLPAGGSYEQYF
>TRBV9|TRBJ2-2|TRBD2|NA
TGTGCCAGCAGCGTACGCGGCGGGGGTGAATCGAACACCGGGGAGCTGTTTTTT
CASSVRGGGESNTGELFF
>TRBV21-1|TRBJ1-3|NA|NA
TGTGCCAGCTTATATTACAGGGGCCCTTCCTCTGGAAACACCATATATTTT
CASLYYRGPSSGNTIYF
>TRBV28|TRBJ1-6|TRBD1|few
TGTGCCAGCAGTACAATCAGGGGGACTTCACCCCTCCACTTT
CASSTIRGTSPLHF
>TRBV7-2|TRBJ2-3|TRBD1|once
TGTGCCAGCAGCTTAGGCGGACAGGGGGCAGATACGCAGTATTTT
CASSLGGQGADTQYF
>TRBV7-7|TRBJ2-5|NA|NA
TGTGCTAGCAGCCCCAACAGGGAGGGTTGGACCCAGTACTTC
CASSPNREGWTQYF
>TRBV4-1|TRBJ2-2|NA|NA
TGCGCCAGCAGCCAACCGTCGACAGGAAATAGGGGTGGCGGGGAGCTGTTTTTT
CASSQPSTGNRGGGELFF